One and the same sample provided the 15 T cell receptor beta chains below, sequenced in a study of early T cells in non-severe SARS-CoV-2 infection. TCRdb fed the 5' RACE reads into MiXCR, producing one record per CDR3 protein. The data show approximately 77,000 distinct CDR3 sequences, around 15% seen once. Sequencing input: whole blood. These receptors all stem from an adult who was a healthcare worker with PCR-confirmed SARS-CoV-2 infection or an uninfected control (not recorded which).

Only a few counts were recorded for this clonotype. V usage is TRBV9 and J usage is TRBJ2-3, with 12 bases aligning to TRBD2. Trimming removed 3 bases from V and 6 bases from J; junction bases left unmatched: 5. The CDR3 has 15 residues. From germline, CDR1 is SGDLS and CDR2 YYNGEE. CDR3 sequence: CASSASGGAGDTQYF. CDR3 sequence (DNA): TGTGCCAGCAGCGCTAGCGGGGGGGCCGGGGATACGCAGTATTTT.

This clonotype was seen a handful of times. This chain uses TRBV27 with TRBJ2-1; 10 nucleotides line up with TRBD2. CDR3 length: 17 amino acids. V was clipped by 6 bases and J by 4 bases; unmatched bases: 12. Germline V gene sequence: CDR1 MNHEY, CDR2 SMNVEV (reference sequence). CDR3 protein: CASRTGELAGLYNEQFF. The CDR3 region has the DNA TGTGCCAGCAGGACAGGGGAACTAGCGGGACTTTACAATGAGCAGTTCTTC.

The chain has TRBV5-1 and TRBJ2-1; D is undetermined. Per germline, CDR1 SGHRS and CDR2 YFSETQ. V was trimmed by 0 bases and J by 0 bases, leaving 10 bases between them. The CDR3 consists of 16 residues. The DNA for the CDR3 is TGCGCCAGCAGCTTGGCCGGACCTCACTCCTACAATGAGCAGTTCTTC. It yields the protein CASSLAGPHSYNEQFF.

The CDR3 loop reads CASRATGNTEAFF. In DNA form, the CDR3 reads TGTGCCAGCAGGGCGACCGGGAACACTGAAGCTTTCTTT. V gene TRBV12-3 or TRBV12-4 combines with J gene TRBJ1-1; D unresolved. Trimming pared 6 bases from V and 1 base from J, leaving 9 bases between. The CDR3 has 13 amino acids.

This clonotype came up many times. CDR3 nucleotides: TGTGCCAGCAGCTTAGACACCTCCTCCTACAATGAGCAGTTCTTC. Residues: CASSLDTSSYNEQFF. V and J are TRBV5-4 and TRBJ2-1, with D uncertain. V was clipped by 2 bases and J by 0 bases, with 9 bases between them. CDR3 size: 15 residues. The V gene's germline CDR1 is SGHNT and CDR2 YYREEE (reference sequence).

This clonotype was counted only a few times. V gene TRBV27 combines with J gene TRBJ1-1; weak D call: TRBD1 (5 bases). Trimming took 4 bases from V and 0 from J, leaving 9 bases between them. Germline V gene sequence: CDR1 MNHEY, CDR2 SMNVEV (reference sequence). The CDR3 sequence is 14 residues long. The CDR3 DNA is TGTGCCAGCAGTTGGAGACAGATGAACACTGAAGCTTTCTTT. It specifies CASSWRQMNTEAFF.

This clonotype was seen ten or more times. The chain carries TRBV4-3 and TRBJ2-6; the D gene is possibly TRBD2 (6 bases). The V gene lost 4 bases and the J gene lost 2 bases, with 21 bases spanning the gap. The CDR3 contains 19 residues. Germline V lookup: CDR1 LGHNA, CDR2 YSLEER. The DNA of the CDR3 is TGCGCCAGCAGCCGGATTGCGGGATCACTGGGGGCTGGGGCCAACGTCCTGACTTTC. Amino acid sequence: CASSRIAGSLGAGANVLTF.

The genes are TRBV18 and TRBJ1-1; D remains ambiguous. CDR1 and CDR2 (germline): KGHSH, LQKENI. Trimming pared 0 bases from V and 1 base from J, leaving 9 bases between. This CDR3 spans 15 amino acids. The chain's CDR3 is CASSPPVLGNTEAFF. The CDR3 DNA reads TGTGCCAGCTCACCACCGGTTCTGGGGAACACTGAAGCTTTCTTT.

There are a few counts of this clonotype. V is TRBV29-1 and J is TRBJ1-2; 8 bases map to TRBD1. The V gene's germline CDR1 is SQVTM and CDR2 ANQGSEA. The CDR3 spans 13 residues. V shed 3 bases and J 6 bases; nucleotides not matched to a gene: 6. CDR3 amino acids: CSVEAGGGHGYTF. DNA for the CDR3: TGCAGCGTTGAGGCAGGGGGCGGGCATGGCTACACCTTC. The variable domain in full, with the rest retrieved from reference TRBV29-1 and TRBJ1-2, is SAVISQKPSRDICQRGTSLTIQCQVDSQVTMMFWYRQQPGQSLTLIATANQGSEATYESGFVIDKFPISRPNLTFSTLTVSNMSPEDSSIYLCSVEAGGGHGYTFGSGTRLTVV.

At least ten counts were recorded for this clonotype. The chain has TRBV7-2 and TRBJ2-3; 10 positions match TRBD2. V lost 6 bases, J lost 6 bases, and 12 bases stayed unmatched. The CDR3 length is 16 residues. Germline CDR1 SGHTA, CDR2 FQGNSA. As DNA, the CDR3 is TGTGCCAGCAGGAGGGGAGCGGGAGGGTCCATGGATACGCAGTATTTT. It specifies CASRRGAGGSMDTQYF.

This clonotype occurred many times. The V call is TRBV18, the J call TRBJ1-2; D call uncertain. Germline values: CDR1 KGHSH, CDR2 LQKENI. Trimming shortened V by 4 bases and J by 8 bases, and 23 bases separated the two germline ends. The CDR3 runs 16 residues. The DNA for the CDR3 is TGTGCCAGCTCACGTAGGGTGGACGGCGTGGTGAGAGGCTACACCTTC. This translates into CASSRRVDGVVRGYTF. Together with reference TRBV18 and TRBJ1-2, the CDR3 gives the full variable domain: NAGVMQNPRHLVRRRGQEARLRCSPMKGHSHVYWYRQLPEEGLKFMVYLQKENIIDESGMPKERFSAEFPKEGPSILRIQQVVRGDSAAYFCASSRRVDGVVRGYTFGSGTRLTVV.

V usage is TRBV6-6 and J usage is TRBJ1-1; D ambiguous. The CDR3 has 14 amino acids. Looked up from germline, CDR1 is MNHNY and CDR2 is SVGAGI (reference sequence). V lost 4 bases to trimming and J lost 4 bases, with 13 bases between them. The CDR3 nucleotides read TGTGCCAGCAGTTCTTACGGAGGGAGCACTGAAGCTTTCTTT. It specifies CASSSYGGSTEAFF.

The table lists this clonotype with a few counts. The chain employs TRBV7-8 and TRBJ1-2; the match to TRBD1 covers 8 bases. The CDR3 is 14 amino acids. V was clipped by 5 bases and J by 4 bases; unmatched bases: 6. Germline V gene sequence: CDR1 SGHVS, CDR2 FQNEAQ. The CDR3 sequence: CASSAQGGSYGYTF. In DNA, the CDR3 is TGTGCCAGCAGCGCACAGGGGGGGAGCTATGGCTACACCTTC.

The V and J genes are TRBV7-9 and TRBJ1-1; no clear D. Per germline, CDR1 SEHNR and CDR2 FQNEAQ (reference sequence). The CDR3 sequence is 12 residues long. Between the trimmed V and J ends, which lost 1 base and 8 bases, there was a span of 8 bases. The CDR3 protein is CASSLGLREAFF. The CDR3 coding sequence is TGTGCCAGCAGCTTAGGCTTACGGGAAGCTTTCTTT.

The sample holds many counts of this clonotype. This rearrangement joins TRBV6-5 to TRBJ2-5; 9 bases align to TRBD2. The CDR3 has 14 residues. V shed 6 bases, J shed 3 bases, and the junction held 5 bases outside the gene matches. Germline assignment: CDR1 MNHEY and CDR2 SVGAGI. The CDR3 nucleotides read TGTGCCAGCAGGGCCGGGACTAGCAAAGAGACCCAGTACTTC. Its protein product is CASRAGTSKETQYF.